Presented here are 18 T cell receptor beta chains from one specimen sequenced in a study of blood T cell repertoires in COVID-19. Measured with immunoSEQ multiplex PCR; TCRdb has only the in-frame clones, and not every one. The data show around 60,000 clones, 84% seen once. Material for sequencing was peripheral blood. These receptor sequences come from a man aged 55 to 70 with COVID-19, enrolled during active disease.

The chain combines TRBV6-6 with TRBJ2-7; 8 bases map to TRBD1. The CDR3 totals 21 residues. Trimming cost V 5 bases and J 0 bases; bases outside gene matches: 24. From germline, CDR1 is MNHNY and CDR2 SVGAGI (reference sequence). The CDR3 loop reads CASSRISFGQGTPLSSYEQYF. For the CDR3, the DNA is TGTGCCAGCAGTCGCATCTCGTTTGGACAGGGCACCCCACTCAGCTCCTACGAGCAGTACTTC.

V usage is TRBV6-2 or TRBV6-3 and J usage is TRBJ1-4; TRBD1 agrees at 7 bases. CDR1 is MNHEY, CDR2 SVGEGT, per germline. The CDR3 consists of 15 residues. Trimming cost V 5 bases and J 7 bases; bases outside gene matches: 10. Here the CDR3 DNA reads TGTGCCAGCAGTACCCGGGACAGTGAGGGTGAAAAACTGTTTTTT. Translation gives CASSTRDSEGEKLFF.

The CDR3 coding sequence is TGTGCCAGCAAAAACACAGGGGGCACCGGGGAGCTGTTTTTT. As protein: CASKNTGGTGELFF. This chain connects TRBV28 to TRBJ2-2; 8 positions agree with TRBD1. The CDR3 contains 14 residues. Germline CDR1 MDHEN, CDR2 SYDVKM. Trimming took 7 bases from V and 4 from J; bases not matched to a gene: 5.

The CDR3 spells CASSPPGQVETQYF. The CDR3 nucleotides are TGTGCCAGCTCACCACCGGGACAGGTAGAGACCCAGTACTTC. The V and J genes are TRBV18 and TRBJ2-5, with 8 bases matching TRBD1. This CDR3 region has 14 residues. V trimming: 0 bases; J trimming: 4 bases; junction bases outside the gene matches: 1. Germline values: CDR1 KGHSH, CDR2 LQKENI.

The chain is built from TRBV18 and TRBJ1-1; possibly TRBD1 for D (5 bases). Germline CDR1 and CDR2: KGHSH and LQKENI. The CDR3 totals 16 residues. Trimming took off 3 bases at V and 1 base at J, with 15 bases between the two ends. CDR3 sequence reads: CASSPIGEGRNTEAFF. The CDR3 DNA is TGTGCCAGCTCACCTATAGGGGAAGGCAGGAACACTGAAGCTTTCTTT.

In nucleotides, the CDR3 is TGTGCCACCTCAATCGGGGGGCTAGCAGATACGCAGTATTTT. Its translation: CATSIGGLADTQYF. This rearrangement joins TRBV19 to TRBJ2-3, with a tentative D call TRBD2 (7 bases). The V and J ends lost 10 bases and 4 bases respectively, with 18 bases between them. The germline V gene encodes CDR1 LNHDA and CDR2 SQIVND (reference sequence). The CDR3 runs to 14 residues.

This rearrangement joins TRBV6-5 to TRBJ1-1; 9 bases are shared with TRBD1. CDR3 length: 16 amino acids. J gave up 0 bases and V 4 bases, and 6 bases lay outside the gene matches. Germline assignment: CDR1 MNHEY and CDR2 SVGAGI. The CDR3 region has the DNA TGTGCCAGCAGTTTGGGACAGGGCGGGGTGAACACTGAAGCTTTCTTT. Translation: CASSLGQGGVNTEAFF.

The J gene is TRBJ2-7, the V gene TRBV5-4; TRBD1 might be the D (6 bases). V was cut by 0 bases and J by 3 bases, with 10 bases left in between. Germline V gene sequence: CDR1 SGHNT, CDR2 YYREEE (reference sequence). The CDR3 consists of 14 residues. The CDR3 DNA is TGTGCCAGCAGCTTGGATACAGGGAACTACGAGCAGTACTTC. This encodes CASSLDTGNYEQYF.

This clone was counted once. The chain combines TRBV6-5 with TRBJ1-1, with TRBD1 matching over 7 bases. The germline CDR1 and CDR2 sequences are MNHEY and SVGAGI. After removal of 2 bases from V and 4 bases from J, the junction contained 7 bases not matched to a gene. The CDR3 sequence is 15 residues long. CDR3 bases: TGTGCCAGCAGTTACGGGCAGGGGGTTCTCACTGAAGCTTTCTTT. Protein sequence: CASSYGQGVLTEAFF.

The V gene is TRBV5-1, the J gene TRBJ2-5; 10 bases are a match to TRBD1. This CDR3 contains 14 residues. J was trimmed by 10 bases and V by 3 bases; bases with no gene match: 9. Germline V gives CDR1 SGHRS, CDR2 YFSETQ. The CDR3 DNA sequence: TGCGCCAGCAGCTCAGAGACAGGGGGCGCCGTCCAGTACTTC. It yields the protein CASSSETGGAVQYF.

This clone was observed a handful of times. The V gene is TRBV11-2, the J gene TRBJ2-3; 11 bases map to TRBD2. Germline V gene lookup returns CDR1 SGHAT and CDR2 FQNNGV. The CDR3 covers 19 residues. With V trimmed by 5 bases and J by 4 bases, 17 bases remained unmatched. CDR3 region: CASSPRTRLAGRRPDTQYF. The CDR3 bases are TGTGCCAGCAGCCCGCGGACGAGACTAGCGGGAAGGCGGCCAGATACGCAGTATTTT.

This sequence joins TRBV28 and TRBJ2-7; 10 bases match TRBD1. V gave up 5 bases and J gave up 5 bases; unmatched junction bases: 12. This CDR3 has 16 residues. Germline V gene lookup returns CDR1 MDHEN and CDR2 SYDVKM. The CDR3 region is CASSLPLGTGVDEQYF. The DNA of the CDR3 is TGTGCCAGCAGTCTACCTTTGGGGACAGGGGTCGACGAGCAGTACTTC.

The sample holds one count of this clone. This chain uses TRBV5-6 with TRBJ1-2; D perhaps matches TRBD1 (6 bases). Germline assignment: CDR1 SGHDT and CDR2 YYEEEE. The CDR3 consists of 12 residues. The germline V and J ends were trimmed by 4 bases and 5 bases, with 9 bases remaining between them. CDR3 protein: CASSPGEYGYTF. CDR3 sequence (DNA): TGTGCCAGCAGCCCAGGGGAGTATGGCTACACCTTC.

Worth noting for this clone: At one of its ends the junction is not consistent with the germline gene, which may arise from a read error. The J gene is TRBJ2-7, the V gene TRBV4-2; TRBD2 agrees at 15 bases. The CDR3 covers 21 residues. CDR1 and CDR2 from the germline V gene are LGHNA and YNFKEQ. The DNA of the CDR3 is TGTGCCAGCAGCCAAGACGGGATTATTGGGGGACTAGCGGGAGGCTCCAACGAGCAGTACTTC. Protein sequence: CASSQDGIIGGLAGGSNEQYF.

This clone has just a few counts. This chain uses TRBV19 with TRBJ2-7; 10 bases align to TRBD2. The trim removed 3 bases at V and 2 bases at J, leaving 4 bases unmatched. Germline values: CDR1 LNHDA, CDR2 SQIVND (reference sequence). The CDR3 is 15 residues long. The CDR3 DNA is TGTGCCAGTAGTATCTCCAGCGGGGGGGCCTACGAGCAGTACTTC. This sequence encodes CASSISSGGAYEQYF.

The CDR3 DNA is TGTGCCAGCAGCTCGGACAGGGAGATCGGGGAGCTGTTTTTT. It translates to CASSSDREIGELFF. The J gene is TRBJ2-2, the V gene TRBV5-6, with 8 bases fitting TRBD1. Germline V gene data show CDR1 as SGHDT and CDR2 as YYEEEE. With V trimmed by 3 bases and J by 7 bases, 5 bases remained unmatched. This CDR3 contains 14 residues.

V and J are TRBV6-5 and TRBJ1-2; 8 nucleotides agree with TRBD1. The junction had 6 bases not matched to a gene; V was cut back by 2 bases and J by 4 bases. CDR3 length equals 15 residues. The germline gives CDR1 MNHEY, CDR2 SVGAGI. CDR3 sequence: CASSYESGGGYGYTF. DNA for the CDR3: TGTGCCAGCAGTTACGAGTCAGGGGGCGGCTATGGCTACACCTTC.

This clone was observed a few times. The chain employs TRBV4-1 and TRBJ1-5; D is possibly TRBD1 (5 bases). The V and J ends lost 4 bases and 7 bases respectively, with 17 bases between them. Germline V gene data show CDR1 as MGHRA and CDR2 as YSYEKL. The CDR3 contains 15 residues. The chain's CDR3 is CASSPGLVTRQPQHF. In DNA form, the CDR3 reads TGCGCCAGCAGCCCGGGACTGGTGACAAGGCAGCCCCAGCATTTT.